This TCR beta chain stems from a study of breast tumors, draining lymph nodes, adjacent tissues. The lymph nodes were axillary draining lymph nodes from breast cancer patients. J was trimmed by 5 bases and V by 3 bases; bases with no gene match: 5. CDR1 is ENHRY, CDR2 SYGVKD, per germline. The CDR3 contains 14 residues. TCRdb re-called the multiplex PCR reads with MiXCR, one entry per CDR3 protein. Altogether 290,000 or so distinct CDR3 sequences are present, 30% being singletons, with the ten largest covering around 1.1%. This sequence was found in a female donor with breast cancer. Some clones in this sample may be carry-over from other donors' samples. Source material: axillary lymph node tissue. The gene calls are TRBV10-3 and TRBJ1-1, with 8 bases identical to TRBD1. CDR3 loop: CAISETGGLTEAFF. The CDR3 DNA is TGTGCCATCAGTGAAACAGGGGGATTGACTGAAGCTTTCTTT.